The sequence of this T cell receptor beta chain was determined in a study of T cells in Graves' hyperthyroidism and ophthalmopathy. Patients were excluded because of uncontrolled infection, other autoimmune disease, pregnancy or lactation. Diagnostic decisions used clinical symptoms, serum thyroxine and TRAb, thyroid ultrasound and orbital computed tomography. Fresh peripheral blood, 8 to 10 ml of it, supplied the PBMCs. The CDR3 regions of TCR beta were amplified from RNA transcripts. A first-round RT-PCR of the TCR CDR3 used the HTBI primer set. TCRdb reprocessed the multiplex PCR reads with MiXCR, giving one entry per CDR3 protein. In the table there are about 600,000 distinct CDR3 sequences, approximately 15% of which are singletons. CDR1 is DFQATT and CDR2 is SNEGSKA in the germline V gene (reference sequence). The CDR3 is made up of 15 amino acids. Findings and caveats of the study: Before onset, by a median of approximately 6.8 months, the model predicted ophthalmopathy.

This clonotype came up many times. Its target is not known. The source is a woman between 40 and 50 years old with Graves' ophthalmopathy. The chain couples TRBV20-1 to TRBJ2-7; TRBD2 agrees at 7 bases. The sequencing input was blood. The CDR3 DNA follows: TGCAGCGTAATTTTGAGGGCGGGAGCCCCCTACGAGCAGTACTTC. As protein: CSVILRAGAPYEQYF.